The 25 T cell receptor beta chains listed next were all sequenced from one sample in a study of T cell repertoires in cytomegalovirus infection. TCRdb passed the reads through MiXCR, listing each CDR3 protein once. The table records about 450,000 distinct CDR3 sequences, roughly a third of them present only once. The sample consisted of PBMCs. The receptor set was obtained from a human donor in good health (CMV status not recorded). Some clones in this sample may be carry-over from other donors' samples.

This clonotype has just a few counts. The chain employs TRBV7-9 and TRBJ1-1; 9 nucleotides match TRBD1. V lost 1 base, J lost 4 bases, and 10 bases stayed unmatched. There are 17 residues in the CDR3. CDR1 and CDR2 (germline): SEHNR, FQNEAQ (reference sequence). Here the CDR3 reads CASSLEGTGSWGTEAFF. As DNA, the CDR3 is TGTGCCAGCAGCTTAGAGGGGACAGGGAGCTGGGGCACTGAAGCTTTCTTT.

This clonotype was observed many times. This chain uses TRBV7-2 with TRBJ2-3; D might be TRBD2 (5 bases). Germline CDR1 reads SGHTA; CDR2 reads FQGNSA. The CDR3 consists of 14 residues. V was pared by 4 bases and J by 4 bases, with 12 bases between. CDR3 DNA sequence: TGTGCCAGCAGCTCTCCGGGGTTGTCAGATACGCAGTATTTT. Protein product: CASSSPGLSDTQYF.

J is TRBJ1-1 and V is TRBV20-1, with D possibly being TRBD1 (6 bases). V gave up 5 bases and J gave up 3 bases, with 19 bases separating them. The CDR3 spans 15 residues. Germline CDR1 is DFQATT and CDR2 is SNEGSKA (reference sequence). CDR3 region: CSALREGGVHTEAFF. The CDR3, as DNA: TGCAGTGCTCTCAGAGAGGGGGGCGTACACACTGAAGCTTTCTTT.

Many counts were recorded for this clonotype. The chain joins TRBV7-6 to TRBJ2-7, with D uncertain. The germline gives CDR1 SGHVS, CDR2 FNYEAQ. This CDR3 region has 13 residues. V gave up 5 bases and J gave up 3 bases, with 11 bases separating them. CDR3 sequence (DNA): TGTGCCAGCAGCCCCCGAGAGTACTACGAGCAGTACTTC. Protein: CASSPREYYEQYF.

This clonotype was seen many times. The chain is built from TRBV7-2 and TRBJ2-7; D ambiguous. Germline CDR1 reads SGHTA; CDR2 reads FQGNSA. The CDR3 sequence is 13 residues long. The V gene lost 2 bases and the J gene lost 2 bases, with 7 bases spanning the gap. Here the CDR3 reads CASSLYVAYEQYF. The CDR3 DNA is TGTGCCAGCAGCTTATATGTCGCCTACGAGCAGTACTTC.

This clonotype was counted only a few times. The chain uses TRBV7-8 and TRBJ1-3; possible D gene TRBD1, 5 bases. Trimming stripped 5 bases from V and 7 bases from J, with 21 bases between. The CDR3 is made up of 16 amino acids. Germline CDR1 reads SGHVS; CDR2 reads FQNEAQ. CDR3: CASSPTDLSPGNTIYF. The CDR3 DNA follows: TGTGCCAGCAGCCCCACAGATCTCTCACCAGGGAACACCATATATTTT.

V is TRBV28 and J is TRBJ1-3; the match to TRBD1 covers 8 bases. Per the germline V gene, CDR1 is MDHEN and CDR2 is SYDVKM. CDR3 length equals 14 residues. V shed 6 bases, J shed 2 bases, and the junction held 3 bases outside the gene matches. The CDR3, as DNA: TGTGCCAGCAGCTGGACAGGGACTGGAAACACCATATATTTT. Translating gives CASSWTGTGNTIYF.

This clonotype was detected many times. J is TRBJ2-3 and V is TRBV7-2, with 11 bases fitting TRBD2. There are 18 residues in the CDR3. Trimming took 5 bases from V and 0 from J; bases not matched to a gene: 10. From germline, CDR1 is SGHTA and CDR2 FQGNSA. This chain's CDR3 is CASSKTSGGGGSTDTQYF. The CDR3 DNA reads as TGTGCCAGCAGCAAAACTAGCGGGGGCGGGGGCAGCACAGATACGCAGTATTTT.

The V and J genes are TRBV19 and TRBJ1-4; 7 nucleotides match TRBD1. The ends lost 6 bases at V and 8 bases at J; junction bases unmatched: 6. This CDR3 contains 13 residues. Germline assignment: CDR1 LNHDA and CDR2 SQIVND (reference sequence). CDR3 residues: CASSAGGREKLFF. The CDR3 DNA reads TGTGCCAGTAGCGCAGGGGGTCGGGAAAAACTGTTTTTT. The full variable domain, rest sourced from reference TRBV19 and TRBJ1-4, is DGGITQSPKYLFRKEGQNVTLSCEQNLNHDAMYWYRQDPGQGLRLIYYSQIVNDFQKGDIAEGYSVSREKKESFPLTVTSAQKNPTAFYLCASSAGGREKLFFGSGTQLSVL.

This clonotype came up many times. V usage is TRBV3-1 and J usage is TRBJ2-7; a weak D match, TRBD1 (5 bases). The CDR3 sequence is 13 residues long. Germline V gene lookup returns CDR1 LGHDT and CDR2 YNNKEL (reference sequence). The V gene lost 6 bases and the J gene lost 4 bases, with 13 bases spanning the gap. This CDR3 is CASSLQVGYEQYF. CDR3 DNA: TGTGCCAGCAGTCTACAGGTGGGTTACGAGCAGTACTTC.

This clonotype was found a few times. V usage is TRBV2 and J usage is TRBJ2-3, with 9 bases matching TRBD1. Germline V gene data show CDR1 as SNHLY and CDR2 as FYNNEI. V gave up 6 bases and J gave up 7 bases; unmatched junction bases: 5. This CDR3 has 13 residues. For the CDR3, the DNA is TGTGCCAGCAGGACACAGGGGGCAAATACGCAGTATTTT. This translates into CASRTQGANTQYF.

This clonotype was observed many times. V gene TRBV7-6 combines with J gene TRBJ1-2, with 7 positions matching TRBD1. J was trimmed by 7 bases and V by 1 base; bases with no gene match: 3. The CDR3 totals 13 residues. Per the germline V gene, CDR1 is SGHVS and CDR2 is FNYEAQ. The CDR3 bases are TGTGCCAGCAGCTTAGGAGGGGGCTTTGGCTACACCTTC. It encodes CASSLGGGFGYTF.

This clonotype was found a few times. The rearrangement joins TRBV6-1 to TRBJ1-1; unclear D gene. CDR1 and CDR2 (germline): MNHNS, SASEGT. This CDR3 contains 14 residues. V was cut by 1 base and J by 5 bases, with 11 bases left in between. The CDR3 protein is CASSEVDGWTEAFF. The CDR3 bases are TGTGCCAGCAGTGAAGTGGACGGATGGACTGAAGCTTTCTTT.

This clonotype has a handful of counts. J is TRBJ1-1 and V is TRBV11-2; 8 bases line up with TRBD1. Germline loops: CDR1 SGHAT, CDR2 FQNNGV. There are 13 residues in the CDR3. J gave up 7 bases and V 6 bases, and 7 bases lay outside the gene matches. CDR3: CASSPTGGNEAFF. In DNA, the CDR3 is TGTGCCAGCAGTCCTACAGGGGGTAATGAAGCTTTCTTT.

This chain connects TRBV7-3 to TRBJ1-1; TRBD1 agrees at 10 bases. CDR1 is SGHTA, CDR2 FQGTGA, per germline. The V segment lost 5 bases and the J segment 3 bases; nucleotides outside the gene matches: 21. This CDR3 contains 20 residues. CDR3 loop: CASSHGQGGRIIEDYTEAFF. The DNA for the CDR3 is TGTGCCAGCAGCCACGGACAGGGGGGGCGGATAATAGAAGACTACACTGAAGCTTTCTTT.

The chain has TRBV14 and TRBJ1-6, with D perhaps TRBD1 (6 bases). Germline V lookup: CDR1 SGHDN, CDR2 FVKESK. Trimming removed 4 bases from V and 6 bases from J, with 10 bases in between. The length of the CDR3 is 14 residues. Here the CDR3 DNA reads TGTGCCAGCAGCCCGAGGGGGAGTAATTCACCCCTCCACTTT. This codes for CASSPRGSNSPLHF.

Only a few counts were recorded for this clonotype. The chain carries TRBV7-9 and TRBJ1-4; 7 bases are a match to TRBD1. CDR1 SEHNR and CDR2 FQNEAQ come from the germline V gene (reference sequence). J gave up 8 bases and V 3 bases, and 6 bases lay outside the gene matches. CDR3 length equals 14 residues. The CDR3 bases are TGTGCCAGCAGCTTGCGTACAGGGGTGGAAAAACTGTTTTTT. Translation: CASSLRTGVEKLFF.

The sample holds one count of this clonotype. The genes are TRBV24-1 and TRBJ2-2; possibly TRBD2 for D (6 bases). Germline CDR1 and CDR2: KGHDR and SFDVKD. V was shortened by 2 bases and J by 2 bases, with 11 bases between the two germline ends. CDR3 length: 16 residues. The CDR3 sequence: CATSDWGDPNTGELFF. CDR3 in DNA: TGTGCCACCAGTGATTGGGGGGACCCTAACACCGGGGAGCTGTTTTTT.

This clonotype came up many times. The rearrangement joins TRBV7-8 to TRBJ2-7; D possibly corresponds to TRBD2 (7 bases). V shed 4 bases and J shed 0 bases, with 13 bases lying between them. Germline V gene lookup returns CDR1 SGHVS and CDR2 FQNEAQ. The length of the CDR3 is 15 residues. CDR3 region: CASSSWRGGSYEQYF. The CDR3 DNA follows: TGTGCCAGCAGCTCCTGGAGGGGGGGCTCCTACGAGCAGTACTTC.

The chain couples TRBV20-1 to TRBJ1-2; D remains ambiguous. The length of the CDR3 is 15 residues. V lost 0 bases and J lost 5, with 16 bases in between. CDR1 DFQATT and CDR2 SNEGSKA come from the germline V gene (reference sequence). CDR3 region: CSARDSGKNEYGYTF. Written as DNA, the CDR3 is TGCAGTGCTAGAGATTCTGGCAAGAATGAGTATGGCTACACCTTC.

The chain couples TRBV15 to TRBJ2-1, with 11 bases aligning to TRBD2. The V segment lost 0 bases and the J segment 3 bases; nucleotides outside the gene matches: 7. CDR3 length: 18 residues. Germline CDR1 is LNHNV and CDR2 is YYDKDF (reference sequence). The DNA for the CDR3 is TGTGCCACCAGCAGAGATAGAGCCCTAGCGGGGGGCTACAATGAGCAGTTCTTC. Its translation: CATSRDRALAGGYNEQFF.

This clonotype was found a few times. The chain is built from TRBV28 and TRBJ1-2; tentatively, D is TRBD1 (6 bases). CDR1 is MDHEN, CDR2 SYDVKM, per germline. Trimming shortened V by 5 bases and J by 4 bases, and 11 bases separated the two germline ends. This CDR3 is 13 amino acids long. The CDR3 DNA sequence: TGTGCCAGCAGTGTAGACAGGCCCTATGGCTACACCTTC. Residues: CASSVDRPYGYTF.

This clonotype was detected many times. The chain joins TRBV14 to TRBJ1-2; no reliable D call. The V end lost 3 bases, the J end lost 8 bases, and 13 bases lay between the germline ends. CDR1 is SGHDN and CDR2 is FVKESK in the germline V gene. This CDR3 has 13 amino acids. CDR3 nucleotide sequence: TGTGCCAGCAGCCACGAGGGCAGCTTGGGCTACACCTTC. Translation gives CASSHEGSLGYTF.

The CDR3 region is CASSMGPSYGYTF. DNA of the CDR3: TGTGCCAGCAGCATGGGACCGAGCTATGGCTACACCTTC. This chain joins TRBV5-4 and TRBJ1-2; tentative D call: TRBD1 (5 bases). The CDR3 runs to 13 residues. Germline CDR1 is SGHNT and CDR2 is YYREEE (reference sequence). Deletions cut 4 bases from V and 4 bases from J, with 11 bases between.

As regards this clonotype: Compared with germline, one end of the junction differs, possibly owing to a read error. This rearrangement joins TRBV14 to TRBJ1-1; no definite D call. This CDR3 comprises 13 residues. The germline CDR1 and CDR2 sequences are SGHDN and FVKESK. Here the CDR3 reads CASSRQENTESFF. The CDR3 bases are TGTGCCAGCAGCCGTCAAGAGAACACTGAATCTTTCTTT.